This is a list of T cell receptor beta chains from one sample in a study of T cell responses to AZD1222 COVID-19 vaccine. Using immunoSEQ multiplex PCR, the repertoire was profiled, and TCRdb retains in-frame clones only, with some absent. In the table there are under 140,000 clones, about 88% of which are singletons. The source was peripheral blood, collected on day 0 of AZD1222 vaccination. These receptors all come from an adult in good health. Both conserved end residues are part of each CDR3. Fields, in order: V gene, CDR3 protein.

TRBV11-3	CASSSRTVNTGELFF
TRBV5-6	CASSLAITGPNTEAFF
TRBV3-1/TRBV3-2	CASSHQGQGGNIQYF
TRBV20-1	CSASTGLRSGSYNSPLHF
TRBV14	CASSLGKNTEAFF
TRBV6-5	CASSYSNRLKYEQYF
TRBV11-2	CASSLGDRTIEQYF
TRBV4-1	CASSLGRSEAFF
TRBV19	CASSAGLAGPYEQYF
TRBV5-1	CASSLGGLAISSYNEQFF
TRBV27	CASSSRTDQYGYTF
TRBV4-1	CASSQGGTGELFF
TRBV6-5	CASSYWGLNTEAFF
TRBV19	CASSRVRETQYF
TRBV7-9	CASTPGHGNTIYF
TRBV6-1	CASSEASTVAGYTF
TRBV7-6	CASSLWVGSGNTIYF
TRBV6-5	CASSPGAGELFF
TRBV12-3/TRBV12-4	CASSFNGRTEAFF
TRBV19	CASSSWGSEQYF
TRBV5-1	CASSLFVQGYGYTF
TRBV6-5	CASSLTGDTEAFF
TRBV18	CASSPGSGTSGPSSYNEQFF
TRBV7-9	CASSSAGGLAGNTGELFF
TRBV27	CASAPGTGSRGYTF
TRBV11-2	CASSPIGLLRTDTQYF
TRBV5-6	CASRRGTQETQYF
TRBV28	CASSFNPGGANYGYTF
TRBV6-5	CASSWNMGGQPQHF
TRBV30	CAWRGTVNQPQHF
TRBV7-8	CASSLGQWQYF
TRBV6-1	CASSELAATYNEQFF
TRBV9	CASTVGDRGGNSPLHF
TRBV6-2/TRBV6-3	CASSYPTGNLWDEQFF
TRBV7-9	CASSLALAAATNEKLFF
TRBV13	CASSLGRGRNQPQHF
TRBV10-1	CASSESGSTDTQYF
TRBV5-1	CASSTGTGLSGNTIYF
TRBV7-2	CASSHRDSEKLFF
TRBV5-8	CASSLWGNTEAFF
TRBV3-1/TRBV3-2	CASSQDARGQRKLFF
TRBV3-1/TRBV3-2	CASSPQGRYEQYF
TRBV3-1/TRBV3-2	CASSQARDRNYGYTF
TRBV15	CATSRRGQGPNQPQHF
TRBV6-6	CASSRLRGPSNYGYTF
TRBV19	CASTTIGTEAFF